The clone carrying this T cell receptor (beta chain) was detected only a few times. The antigen is undetermined. The data derive from a study of cytomegalovirus exposure and HLA in healthy donors. General study points: Serostatus for CMV was the only available immune exposure information. With later analysis, a missense DCLRE1C variant became linked to TCR beta V- and J-gene trimming.

The PCR made use of 60 Vbeta and 13 Jbeta primers. Profiling relied on immunoSEQ multiplex PCR, and the TCRdb table lists in-frame clones only, not all of them. The data hold some 190,000 clones, with roughly 77% observed a single time. Trimming took 6 bases from V and 3 from J; bases not matched to a gene: 4. The CDR3 is made up of 14 amino acids. Germline loops: CDR1 SNHLY, CDR2 FYNNEI. The sequenced material came from PBMCs. The chain carries TRBV2 and TRBJ1-1; TRBD1 matches 10 bases. The clonotype was recovered from a woman between 50 and 59 years old in good health and CMV-seronegative. The CDR3 DNA reads as TGTGCCAGCAGGGGTGGGACAGGGGACACTGAAGCTTTCTTT. Residues: CASRGGTGDTEAFF.